The source of this T cell receptor beta chain is a study of blood T cell repertoires in COVID-19. The CDR3 loop spans 18 amino acids. V was clipped by 10 bases and J by 4 bases; unmatched bases: 22. Germline V CDR1 and CDR2: LNHDA, SQIVND (reference sequence). Original handling: It was from reference gene primer amplification that nucleated cell counts were estimated. Generated by immunoSEQ multiplex PCR, the TCRdb table keeps only in-frame clones and is missing some. V, J and clone size reflect that table, while D and trimming were determined from the DNA. This table holds tens of thousands of clones, 90% to 95% found once.

Specimen: peripheral blood. The source of this sequence is a woman in her forties or fifties in a cohort sampled during active COVID-19. The rearrangement uses TRBV19 and TRBJ1-2; 9 bases map to TRBD1. This CDR3 reads CATSILGTGSNTGYGYTF. CDR3 DNA sequence: TGTGCCACCAGTATCCTAGGGACAGGGAGCAATACAGGCTATGGCTACACCTTC.